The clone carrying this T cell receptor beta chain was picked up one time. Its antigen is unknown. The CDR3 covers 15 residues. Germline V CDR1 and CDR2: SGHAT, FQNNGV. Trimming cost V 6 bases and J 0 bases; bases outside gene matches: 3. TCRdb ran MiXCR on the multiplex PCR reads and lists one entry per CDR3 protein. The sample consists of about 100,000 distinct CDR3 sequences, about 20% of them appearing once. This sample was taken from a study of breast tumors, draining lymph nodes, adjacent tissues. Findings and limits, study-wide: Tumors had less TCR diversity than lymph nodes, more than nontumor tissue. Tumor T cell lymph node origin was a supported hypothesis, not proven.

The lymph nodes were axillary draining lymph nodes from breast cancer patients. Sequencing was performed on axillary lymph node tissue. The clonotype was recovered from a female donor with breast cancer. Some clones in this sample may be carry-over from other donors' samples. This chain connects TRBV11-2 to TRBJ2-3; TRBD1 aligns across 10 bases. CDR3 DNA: TGTGCCAGCAGGAGACAGGGGGCTAGCACAGATACGCAGTATTTT. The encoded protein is CASRRQGASTDTQYF.